Below, 26 T cell receptor beta chains from the same sample are listed, as sequenced in a study of blood T cell repertoires in COVID-19. Some clones are missing from TCRdb's copy, which holds only in-frame ones; the method was immunoSEQ multiplex PCR. The sample lists under 150,000 clones; roughly 80% were seen once. Material: peripheral blood. These receptors were collected from an older woman with acute or convalescent COVID-19.

The chain's CDR3 is CASSPSGFSYNEQFF. The CDR3 nucleotides are TGCGCCAGCAGCCCTAGCGGATTCTCCTACAATGAGCAGTTCTTC. The genes are TRBV5-1 and TRBJ2-1; TRBD2 agrees at 7 bases. The length of the CDR3 is 15 residues. Germline V gives CDR1 SGHRS, CDR2 YFSETQ. Trimming cost V 4 bases and J 0 bases; bases outside gene matches: 4.

The chain combines TRBV6-4 with TRBJ2-1; D unclear. V shed 4 bases and J shed 4 bases, with 8 bases lying between them. CDR3 size: 13 residues. Germline V lookup: CDR1 MRHNA, CDR2 SNTAGT. The CDR3 region has the DNA TGTGCCAGCAGTGTTTCAGGATACAATGAGCAGTTCTTC. As protein: CASSVSGYNEQFF.

V and J are TRBV6-5 and TRBJ2-2; the D gene is possibly TRBD2 (6 bases). Germline V gene sequence: CDR1 MNHEY, CDR2 SVGAGI. The CDR3 runs to 13 residues. V shed 5 bases and J shed 11 bases, with 15 bases lying between them. The CDR3 is CASSLERRVELFF. CDR3 DNA: TGTGCCAGCAGTCTCGAGAGGAGGGTTGAGCTGTTTTTT.

The CDR3, as DNA: TGCAGTGCCACCGAACGGCGGGGCTACACCTTC. This gives the protein CSATERRGYTF. V gene TRBV20-1 combines with J gene TRBJ1-2; D remains ambiguous. The V gene's germline CDR1 is DFQATT and CDR2 SNEGSKA (reference sequence). Between the trimmed V and J ends, which lost 6 bases and 8 bases, there was a span of 13 bases. The CDR3 loop spans 11 amino acids.

V and J are TRBV28 and TRBJ2-1; D may be TRBD2 (6 bases). CDR1 and CDR2 (germline): MDHEN, SYDVKM. The CDR3 consists of 15 residues. V was trimmed by 3 bases and J by 7 bases, leaving 16 bases between them. For the CDR3, the DNA is TGTGCCAGCAGTTTGACTGCGGGGTCGAGGAATGAGCAGTTCTTC. Translation gives CASSLTAGSRNEQFF.

This clone was detected only a few times. The rearrangement uses TRBV30 and TRBJ1-2; D is perhaps TRBD1 (5 bases). Germline-derived CDR1 and CDR2 are GTSNPN and SVGIG (reference sequence). The ends were cut back, 2 bases at V and 7 bases at J, with 8 bases in the middle. The CDR3 is 11 amino acids. The CDR3 loop is CAWSPGGGYTF. CDR3 coding DNA: TGTGCCTGGAGTCCGGGGGGTGGCTACACCTTC.

This clone was seen only a few times. This chain uses TRBV28 with TRBJ2-2; 8 bases agree with TRBD2. From germline, CDR1 is MDHEN and CDR2 SYDVKM. J lost 3 bases, V lost 4 bases, and 10 bases had no gene match. CDR3 length: 17 residues. The CDR3 DNA follows: TGTGCCAGCAGTTCGACGGGACTAGGAATAGACACCGGGGAGCTGTTTTTT. Encoded protein: CASSSTGLGIDTGELFF.

The sample holds many counts of this clone. This chain connects TRBV11-3 to TRBJ2-5; 8 bases align to TRBD2. The CDR3 spans 18 residues. The trim removed 1 base at V and 5 bases at J, leaving 15 bases unmatched. Germline loops: CDR1 SGHNT, CDR2 YENEEA. CDR3 nucleotide sequence: TGTGCCAGCAGCTTAGGGGCTGACTCGGCGAGCGGGAGTGAGACCCAGTACTTC. Translating it yields CASSLGADSASGSETQYF.

V usage is TRBV28 and J usage is TRBJ2-7; D is perhaps TRBD2 (6 bases). The CDR3 is made up of 16 amino acids. Trimming stripped 5 bases from V and 3 bases from J, with 20 bases between. The germline gives CDR1 MDHEN, CDR2 SYDVKM. CDR3 sequence: CASSLEGLGLLYEQYF. CDR3 coding DNA: TGTGCCAGCAGTCTCGAGGGCTTGGGACTTCTCTACGAGCAGTACTTC.

The V and J genes are TRBV7-9 and TRBJ2-1, with 7 positions matching TRBD2. The germline V gene has CDR1 SEHNR and CDR2 FQNEAQ (reference sequence). J was trimmed by 6 bases and V by 2 bases; bases with no gene match: 16. The CDR3 extends over 18 amino acids. CDR3 sequence (DNA): TGTGCCAGCAGCTTATGGGGGAGGGCCCTGACGAACCTCAATGAGCAGTTCTTC. Encoded protein: CASSLWGRALTNLNEQFF.

For this clone: The sample holds other DNA sequences that translate to the same CDR3. The chain joins TRBV10-3 to TRBJ2-7, with 7 positions matching TRBD1. The CDR3 loop spans 14 amino acids. V trimming: 4 bases; J trimming: 2 bases; junction bases outside the gene matches: 5. The germline gives CDR1 ENHRY, CDR2 SYGVKD. CDR3 DNA: TGTGCCATCAGTGGCCGGGACAGCACCTACGAGCAGTACTTC. It yields the protein CAISGRDSTYEQYF.

This chain's CDR3 is CASSFYRSSYEQYF. The CDR3 bases are TGTGCCAGCAGTTTTTATAGGAGCTCCTACGAGCAGTACTTC. The V and J genes are TRBV28 and TRBJ2-7; D is uncertain. CDR1 MDHEN and CDR2 SYDVKM come from the germline V gene. Trimming took off 3 bases at V and 0 bases at J, with 9 bases between the two ends. This CDR3 comprises 14 residues.

The chain couples TRBV7-8 to TRBJ2-7, with TRBD1 matching 9 bases. With V trimmed by 2 bases and J by 2 bases, 4 bases remained unmatched. Germline V CDR1 and CDR2: SGHVS, FQNEAQ. This CDR3 is built from 15 residues. The DNA of the CDR3 is TGTGCCAGCAGCTTATTGAACAGGGGGCCCTACGAGCAGTACTTC. Protein product: CASSLLNRGPYEQYF.

V usage is TRBV10-3 and J usage is TRBJ2-3; 7 bases align to TRBD2. CDR1 is ENHRY and CDR2 is SYGVKD in the germline V gene. V was pared by 10 bases and J by 1 base, with 8 bases of the junction left unmatched. This CDR3 is 14 amino acids long. The CDR3 sequence: CATTLAGGTDTQYF. As DNA, the CDR3 is TGTGCCACAACCTTAGCGGGCGGCACAGATACGCAGTATTTT.

The chain employs TRBV28 and TRBJ2-7; no clear D. V lost 5 bases, J lost 4 bases, and 9 bases lay in between. The CDR3 runs to 12 residues. Germline CDR1 is MDHEN and CDR2 is SYDVKM. DNA of the CDR3: TGTGCCAGCAGTACCAGTGTATACGAGCAGTACTTC. Translating it yields CASSTSVYEQYF.

The chain is built from TRBV5-1 and TRBJ2-1; TRBD1 matches 7 bases. Germline V gene data show CDR1 as SGHRS and CDR2 as YFSETQ. The junction had 11 bases not matched to a gene; V was cut back by 4 bases and J by 4 bases. This CDR3 has 16 amino acids. The CDR3 DNA is TGCGCCAGCAGCGCACCACCGGGACAGCGATACAATGAGCAGTTCTTC. Translated, it gives CASSAPPGQRYNEQFF.

This clone came up once. The gene calls are TRBV5-5 and TRBJ1-1; D possibly corresponds to TRBD1 (5 bases). This CDR3 spans 14 amino acids. Trimming took off 3 bases at V and 5 bases at J, with 14 bases between the two ends. CDR1 and CDR2 from the germline V gene are SGHKS and YYEKEE (reference sequence). The chain's CDR3 is CASSWAGEGTEAFF. The CDR3 DNA sequence: TGTGCCAGCAGCTGGGCGGGGGAGGGGACTGAAGCTTTCTTT.

The V and J genes are TRBV2 and TRBJ2-5; 11 bases map to TRBD2. The V and J ends lost 6 bases and 5 bases, in that order; junction bases with no gene match: 17. Germline lookup yields CDR1 SNHLY and CDR2 FYNNEI. This CDR3 has 18 amino acids. The CDR3, as DNA: TGTGCCAGCAGCAAAGGGACTAGCGGTCGCTCTGCGGTGGAGACCCAGTACTTC. Translated: CASSKGTSGRSAVETQYF.

The V and J genes are TRBV15 and TRBJ2-3; TRBD2 matches at 7 bases. The junction had 22 bases not matched to a gene; V was cut back by 2 bases and J by 2 bases. Germline V CDR1 and CDR2: LNHNV, YYDKDF (reference sequence). The CDR3 is 21 residues long. The CDR3 DNA sequence: TGTGCCACCAGCAGAATTTTCGGGGGGAGTAATACATATCCCCACACAGATACGCAGTATTTT. Translating gives CATSRIFGGSNTYPHTDTQYF.

V is TRBV28 and J is TRBJ2-7; D is perhaps TRBD1 (6 bases). CDR1 is MDHEN and CDR2 is SYDVKM in the germline V gene. V shed 5 bases and J shed 3 bases, with 14 bases lying between them. CDR3 length: 14 amino acids. The CDR3 loop reads CASSGSTGLYEQYF. In DNA form, the CDR3 reads TGTGCCAGCAGTGGATCTACAGGGCTCTACGAGCAGTACTTC.

The chain has TRBV2 and TRBJ1-2; a weak D match, TRBD1 (5 bases). The germline V and J ends were trimmed by 10 bases and 0 bases, with 15 bases remaining between them. Germline loops: CDR1 SNHLY, CDR2 FYNNEI. CDR3 length: 14 amino acids. In DNA, the CDR3 is TGTGCCAACCGAAACAGGCCCTCTAACTATGGCTACACCTTC. This sequence encodes CANRNRPSNYGYTF.

CDR3 bases: TGTGCCAGCAGCCACTTCGGGAGGGCCGGTACAGATACGCAGTATTTT. This sequence encodes CASSHFGRAGTDTQYF. This chain joins TRBV3-1 (or the pseudogene TRBV3-2) and TRBJ2-3; TRBD2 agrees at 8 bases. CDR1 and CDR2 from the germline V gene are LGHDT and YNNKEL (reference sequence). V trimming: 3 bases; J trimming: 3 bases; junction bases outside the gene matches: 8. This CDR3 is built from 16 residues.

This chain joins TRBV29-1 and TRBJ2-5, with 7 nucleotides matching TRBD1. V lost 5 bases, J lost 5 bases, and 8 bases stayed unmatched. This CDR3 contains 13 residues. The germline V gene encodes CDR1 SQVTM and CDR2 ANQGSEA. The chain's CDR3 is CSVRDSEGETQYF. DNA for the CDR3: TGCAGCGTTCGGGACAGTGAGGGCGAGACCCAGTACTTC. Variable domain in full (rest from reference TRBV29-1 and TRBJ2-5): SAVISQKPSRDICQRGTSLTIQCQVDSQVTMMFWYRQQPGQSLTLIATANQGSEATYESGFVIDKFPISRPNLTFSTLTVSNMSPEDSSIYLCSVRDSEGETQYFGPGTRLLVL.

The J gene is TRBJ2-3, the V gene TRBV2, with D perhaps TRBD2 (5 bases). Germline V gives CDR1 SNHLY, CDR2 FYNNEI. The length of the CDR3 is 17 residues. With 7 bases removed from V and 3 bases from J, the gap between germline ends came to 23 bases. CDR3 sequence: CASIWSRDSVVTDTQYF. DNA of the CDR3: TGTGCCAGCATTTGGAGTCGGGATAGTGTGGTGACAGATACGCAGTATTTT.

The V gene is TRBV11-3, the J gene TRBJ2-5; no firm D call. V was clipped by 1 base and J by 5 bases, with 5 bases between them. The germline V gene encodes CDR1 SGHNT and CDR2 YENEEA. The CDR3 loop spans 12 amino acids. The DNA of the CDR3 is TGTGCCAGCAGCTTAGTTGAGGAGACCCAGTACTTC. Translating gives CASSLVEETQYF.

The gene calls are TRBV4-3 and TRBJ2-7, with D perhaps matching TRBD2 (6 bases). V lost 3 bases and J 0 bases, leaving 15 bases between the germline ends. The CDR3 covers 16 residues. The germline CDR1 and CDR2 sequences are LGHNA and YSLEER. The CDR3 reads CASSHQTGVVSYEQYF. CDR3 sequence (DNA): TGCGCCAGCAGCCACCAGACGGGAGTCGTCTCCTACGAGCAGTACTTC.